Each of the 28 T cell receptor beta chains below was sequenced from the same sample in a study of T cells after posttransplantation cyclophosphamide. The table came from immunoSEQ multiplex PCR; TCRdb's copy has only in-frame clones and leaves some out. Observed in the sample are tens of thousands of clones, none of them singletons. The material sequenced was PBMCs. The receptors originated from a woman younger than 45 in good health and a related stem cell transplant donor.

This clone was detected ten times or more. Other DNA sequences in the sample encode the same CDR3. This rearrangement joins TRBV7-9 to TRBJ1-1; no reliable D call. V was cut by 5 bases and J by 2 bases, with 9 bases left in between. CDR3 size: 13 residues. Germline CDR1 is SEHNR and CDR2 is FQNEAQ (reference sequence). CDR3 sequence: CASSLFSNTEAFF. CDR3 DNA: TGTGCCAGCAGCCTTTTTAGTAACACTGAAGCTTTCTTT.

This sequence joins TRBV5-6 and TRBJ2-3, with 7 bases fitting TRBD2. With 3 bases clipped from V and 0 bases from J, the junction kept 4 bases outside the gene matches. Germline V lookup: CDR1 SGHDT, CDR2 YYEEEE. CDR3 length: 15 residues. The CDR3 spells CASSWGGTSTDTQYF. CDR3 DNA: TGTGCCAGCAGCTGGGGGGGGACTAGCACAGATACGCAGTATTTT.

This clone was observed many times. The chain combines TRBV5-8 with TRBJ1-6; D might be TRBD1 (6 bases). In germline, CDR1 is SGHTS, CDR2 YDEGEE. V was pared by 0 bases and J by 7 bases, with 8 bases between. CDR3 size: 14 residues. The CDR3 sequence is CASSLGQENSPLHF. The CDR3 DNA sequence: TGTGCCAGCAGCTTGGGACAGGAAAATTCACCCCTCCACTTT.

This clone came up many times. The J gene is TRBJ1-1, the V gene TRBV9, with D unresolved. The CDR3 runs to 14 residues. The V gene lost 0 bases and the J gene lost 1 base, with 7 bases spanning the gap. Per germline, CDR1 SGDLS and CDR2 YYNGEE. CDR3 region: CASSVGQRNTEAFF. In nucleotides, the CDR3 is TGTGCCAGCAGCGTAGGTCAGAGGAACACTGAAGCTTTCTTT.

There are many counts of this clone. This rearrangement joins TRBV7-3 to TRBJ1-1, with 7 bases lining up with TRBD1. The CDR3 has 16 amino acids. Germline CDR1 SGHTA, CDR2 FQGTGA. J gave up 1 base and V 2 bases, and 7 bases lay outside the gene matches. CDR3 coding DNA: TGTGCCAGCAGCTTACACGGGACAGCTGGGAACACTGAAGCTTTCTTT. Its translation: CASSLHGTAGNTEAFF.

This clone was detected ten times or more. The CDR3 region is CASSSLKGRQPQHF. The CDR3 nucleotides are TGTGCCAGTAGTTCCCTGAAGGGGCGGCAGCCCCAGCATTTT. This chain connects TRBV19 to TRBJ1-5, with D tentatively TRBD1 (5 bases). Between the trimmed V and J ends, which lost 5 bases and 7 bases, there was a span of 15 bases. The length of the CDR3 is 14 residues. Germline assignment: CDR1 LNHDA and CDR2 SQIVND (reference sequence). The full variable domain, in which reference TRBV19 and TRBJ1-5 provide the parts outside the CDR3, is DGGITQSPKYLFRKEGQNVTLSCEQNLNHDAMYWYRQDPGQGLRLIYYSQIVNDFQKGDIAEGYSVSREKKESFPLTVTSAQKNPTAFYLCASSSLKGRQPQHFGDGTRLSIL.

This clone was picked up many times. V and J are TRBV28 and TRBJ1-2; D possibly corresponds to TRBD1 (5 bases). Germline V lookup: CDR1 MDHEN, CDR2 SYDVKM. The CDR3 loop spans 14 amino acids. Trimming removed 8 bases at V and 7 bases at J, with 20 bases between. The CDR3 DNA is TGTGCCAGCGCTTGGGGTGGGGCGCCGCGTGGCTACACCTTC. This gives the protein CASAWGGAPRGYTF.

This clone was recorded at least ten times. This chain connects TRBV7-2 to TRBJ2-3, with D maybe TRBD1 (5 bases). Germline lookup yields CDR1 SGHTA and CDR2 FQGNSA. Between the trimmed V and J ends, which lost 2 bases and 2 bases, there was a span of 20 bases. The CDR3 extends over 18 amino acids. CDR3 amino acids: CASSLFGAWGPITDTQYF. The CDR3 bases are TGTGCCAGCAGCTTATTTGGGGCGTGGGGCCCAATCACAGATACGCAGTATTTT.

This clone occurred many times. The CDR3 here is CASSLTGITYNSPLHF. CDR3 nucleotides: TGTGCCAGTAGTTTGACAGGGATCACCTATAATTCACCCCTCCACTTT. The chain recombines TRBV19 with TRBJ1-6, with 7 bases fitting TRBD1. From germline, CDR1 is LNHDA and CDR2 SQIVND (reference sequence). Unmatched junction bases numbered 6, after V lost 5 bases and J lost 2 bases. This CDR3 has 16 residues.

The gene calls are TRBV7-9 and TRBJ1-2; D call uncertain. Germline V gene data show CDR1 as SEHNR and CDR2 as FQNEAQ (reference sequence). Trimming took 2 bases from V and 8 from J, leaving 12 bases between them. This CDR3 is built from 13 residues. The CDR3: CASSLLGLEGYTF. The CDR3 region has the DNA TGTGCCAGCAGCTTACTAGGTTTAGAGGGCTACACCTTC.

The chain combines TRBV9 with TRBJ2-2; TRBD2 matches 14 bases. The CDR3 sequence is 19 residues long. Germline trimming cut 3 bases from V and 5 bases from J; bases unmatched to any gene: 12. Germline V gene lookup returns CDR1 SGDLS and CDR2 YYNGEE. The CDR3 region has the DNA TGTGCCAGCAGCGGCCTGACTAGCGGGGGGGCAGTGAGAACCGGGGAGCTGTTTTTT. Protein product: CASSGLTSGGAVRTGELFF.

This clone came up many times. The V and J genes are TRBV25-1 and TRBJ1-2; D is ambiguous. This CDR3 has 11 residues. The germline V gene has CDR1 MGHDK and CDR2 SYGVNS. The ends were cut back, 3 bases at V and 3 bases at J, with 2 bases in the middle. The DNA for the CDR3 is TGTGCCAGCAGTGACTACTATGGCTACACCTTC. Its protein is CASSDYYGYTF.

This clone has just a few counts. The rearrangement uses TRBV7-2 and TRBJ2-5; D perhaps matches TRBD2 (5 bases). Germline loops: CDR1 SGHTA, CDR2 FQGNSA. V lost 5 bases and J lost 7, with 17 bases in between. There are 14 residues in the CDR3. CDR3: CASSIPDWAGTQYF. The CDR3 DNA reads TGTGCCAGCAGCATCCCGGACTGGGCGGGGACCCAGTACTTC.

There are many counts of this clone. The rearrangement uses TRBV19 and TRBJ1-6, with 7 bases aligning to TRBD1. The V and J ends lost 9 bases and 7 bases, in that order; junction bases with no gene match: 3. Germline CDR1 is LNHDA and CDR2 is SQIVND (reference sequence). CDR3 length: 12 residues. CDR3 bases: TGTGCCAGCAGACAGGGAAATTCACCCCTCCACTTT. This gives the protein CASRQGNSPLHF.

The chain couples TRBV7-2 to TRBJ1-5; D ambiguous. The length of the CDR3 is 13 residues. Deletions cut 1 base from V and 5 bases from J, with 6 bases between. The germline V gene encodes CDR1 SGHTA and CDR2 FQGNSA. The CDR3 sequence: CASSLVKDQPQHF. The CDR3 nucleotides read TGTGCCAGCAGCTTAGTGAAGGATCAGCCCCAGCATTTT.

Many counts were recorded for this clone. The V call is TRBV18, the J call TRBJ2-6; 8 bases map to TRBD1. The CDR3 sequence is 15 residues long. Looked up from germline, CDR1 is KGHSH and CDR2 is LQKENI. V shed 5 bases, J shed 4 bases, and the junction held 4 bases outside the gene matches. The CDR3 sequence: CASSGTGPGANVLTF. For the CDR3, the DNA is TGTGCCAGCTCAGGGACAGGTCCCGGGGCCAACGTCCTGACTTTC. Based on the CDR3 plus reference TRBV18 and TRBJ2-6, the full variable domain is NAGVMQNPRHLVRRRGQEARLRCSPMKGHSHVYWYRQLPEEGLKFMVYLQKENIIDESGMPKERFSAEFPKEGPSILRIQQVVRGDSAAYFCASSGTGPGANVLTFGAGSRLTVL.

This clone was seen at least ten times. The genes are TRBV7-2 and TRBJ1-6, with D perhaps matching TRBD1 (6 bases). The CDR3 totals 17 residues. Germline CDR1 and CDR2: SGHTA and FQGNSA. V was shortened by 2 bases and J by 7 bases, with 18 bases between the two germline ends. The CDR3 loop reads CASSLMVGQGYNSPLHF. As DNA, the CDR3 is TGTGCCAGCAGCTTAATGGTCGGTCAGGGGTACAATTCACCCCTCCACTTT.

This clone was detected many times. V and J are TRBV6-2 or TRBV6-3 and TRBJ1-5; D ambiguous. The CDR3 sequence is 15 residues long. Trimming shortened V by 8 bases and J by 9 bases, and 23 bases separated the two germline ends. Germline CDR1 and CDR2: MNHEY and SVGEGT. The CDR3 reads CASGFTTDLRRPQHF. DNA of the CDR3: TGTGCCAGCGGATTCACGACTGACCTTAGAAGGCCCCAGCATTTT.

This clone has ten or more counts. The genes are TRBV19 and TRBJ1-1; TRBD1 is a possible D gene (6 bases). The CDR3 extends over 16 amino acids. The V end lost 4 bases, the J end lost 2 bases, and 17 bases lay between the germline ends. Germline CDR1 is LNHDA and CDR2 is SQIVND (reference sequence). The CDR3 region is CASSTRQAFLNTEAFF. Here the CDR3 DNA reads TGTGCCAGTAGTACGCGACAGGCCTTTCTCAACACTGAAGCTTTCTTT.

This clone was seen a handful of times. V usage is TRBV12-5 and J usage is TRBJ1-1; D is undetermined. V shed 6 bases and J shed 6 bases, with 14 bases lying between them. Germline V gene sequence: CDR1 LGHNT, CDR2 FRNRAP. The CDR3 has 13 residues. CDR3 coding DNA: TGTGCTAGTGGCCAAAGCTCATACGCTGAAGCTTTCTTT. Its protein product is CASGQSSYAEAFF.

This clone was seen repeatedly, ten times or more. This chain joins TRBV19 and TRBJ1-4; 8 bases map to TRBD1. This CDR3 has 13 residues. V gave up 3 bases and J gave up 7 bases; unmatched junction bases: 1. Germline V gives CDR1 LNHDA, CDR2 SQIVND (reference sequence). The CDR3 DNA sequence: TGTGCCAGTAGTATCGACAGGGGTGAAAAACTGTTTTTT. Its translation is CASSIDRGEKLFF.

At least ten counts were recorded for this clone. This chain connects TRBV13 to TRBJ1-1; the D is unclear. Germline CDR1 PRHDT, CDR2 FYEKMQ (reference sequence). V was pared by 2 bases and J by 6 bases, with 10 bases between. The CDR3 length is 13 residues. The chain's CDR3 is CASSLRRGSEAFF. The DNA for the CDR3 is TGTGCCAGCAGCTTACGGCGGGGATCTGAAGCTTTCTTT.

This clone was detected many times. The V call is TRBV6-2 or TRBV6-3, the J call TRBJ2-7; TRBD1 is a possible D gene (6 bases). The CDR3 spans 14 residues. V was clipped by 6 bases and J by 6 bases, with 18 bases between them. Germline-derived CDR1 and CDR2 are MNHEY and SVGEGT. The CDR3 nucleotides read TGTGCCAGCAGGGACGTAGACAGGTTTATCGAGCAGTACTTC. It is translated as CASRDVDRFIEQYF.

Ten or more counts support this clone. The chain recombines TRBV5-1 with TRBJ1-6; D may be TRBD1 (6 bases). Germline CDR1 and CDR2: SGHRS and YFSETQ. The CDR3 spans 15 residues. V was shortened by 0 bases and J by 8 bases, with 12 bases between the two germline ends. In DNA, the CDR3 is TGCGCCAGCAGCTTGGAAGGGGGTGGTCATTCACCCCTCCACTTT. Protein: CASSLEGGGHSPLHF. The full variable domain, rest sourced from reference TRBV5-1 and TRBJ1-6, is KAGVTQTPRYLIKTRGQQVTLSCSPISGHRSVSWYQQTPGQGLQFLFEYFSETQRNKGNFPGRFSGRQFSNSRSEMNVSTLELGDSALYLCASSLEGGGHSPLHFGNGTRLTVT.

The table lists this clone with many counts. This chain connects TRBV12-3 or TRBV12-4 to TRBJ2-7; D is undetermined. This CDR3 spans 11 amino acids. The V end was cut by 2 bases, the J end by 5 bases, with 4 bases between. The CDR3 sequence is CASSLFDEQYF. The CDR3 DNA sequence: TGTGCCAGCAGTTTATTCGACGAGCAGTACTTC.

This clone has at least ten counts. The chain joins TRBV19 to TRBJ1-2, with D possibly TRBD1 on 6 matching bases. The CDR3 consists of 16 residues. The germline CDR1 and CDR2 sequences are LNHDA and SQIVND (reference sequence). V was cut by 5 bases and J by 5 bases, with 21 bases left in between. CDR3 in DNA: TGTGCCAGTAGTCCCCAGGACAGCTATTCCCTATATGGCTACACCTTC. This gives the protein CASSPQDSYSLYGYTF.

This clone was found many times. The V gene is TRBV18, the J gene TRBJ1-1, with a weak D call TRBD1 (5 bases). Germline CDR1 KGHSH, CDR2 LQKENI. With 5 bases removed from V and 8 bases from J, the gap between germline ends came to 9 bases. The CDR3 consists of 11 residues. The CDR3 reads CASSTTDEAFF. The CDR3 DNA follows: TGTGCCAGCTCAACGACAGACGAAGCTTTCTTT.

This clone was seen ten or more times. The genes are TRBV10-3 and TRBJ1-5; 8 nucleotides line up with TRBD1. The trim removed 6 bases at V and 3 bases at J, leaving 1 base unmatched. CDR3 length: 13 residues. Germline lookup yields CDR1 ENHRY and CDR2 SYGVKD. In nucleotides, the CDR3 is TGTGCCATCAGGGGACAGGCCAATCAGCCCCAGCATTTT. Translation: CAIRGQANQPQHF.